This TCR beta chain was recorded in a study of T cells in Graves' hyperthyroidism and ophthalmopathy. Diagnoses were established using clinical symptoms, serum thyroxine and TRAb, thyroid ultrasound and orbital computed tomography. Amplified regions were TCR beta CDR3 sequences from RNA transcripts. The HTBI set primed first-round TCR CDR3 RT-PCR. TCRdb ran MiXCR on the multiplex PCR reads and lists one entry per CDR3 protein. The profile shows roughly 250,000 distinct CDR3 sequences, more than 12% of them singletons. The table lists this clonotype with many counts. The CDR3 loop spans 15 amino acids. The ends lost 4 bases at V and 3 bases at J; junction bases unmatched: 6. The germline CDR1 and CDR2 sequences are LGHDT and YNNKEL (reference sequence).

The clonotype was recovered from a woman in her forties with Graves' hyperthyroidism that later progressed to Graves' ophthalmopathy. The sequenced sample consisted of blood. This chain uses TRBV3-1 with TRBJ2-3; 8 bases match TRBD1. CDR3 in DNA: TGTGCCAGCAGCCTTTGGACAGGGAAAACAGATACGCAGTATTTT. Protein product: CASSLWTGKTDTQYF.